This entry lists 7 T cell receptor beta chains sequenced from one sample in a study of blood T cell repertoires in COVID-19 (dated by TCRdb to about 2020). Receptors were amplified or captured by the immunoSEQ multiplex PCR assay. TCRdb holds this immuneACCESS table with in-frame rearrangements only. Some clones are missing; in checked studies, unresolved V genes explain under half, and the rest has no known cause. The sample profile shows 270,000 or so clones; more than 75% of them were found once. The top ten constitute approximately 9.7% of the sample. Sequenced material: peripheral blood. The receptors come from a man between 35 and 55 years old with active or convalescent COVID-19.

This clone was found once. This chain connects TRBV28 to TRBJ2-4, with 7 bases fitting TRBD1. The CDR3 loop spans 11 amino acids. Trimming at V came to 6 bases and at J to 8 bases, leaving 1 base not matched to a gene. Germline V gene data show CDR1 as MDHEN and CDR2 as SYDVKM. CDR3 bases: TGTGCCAGCAGCGGGACAGACATTCAGTACTTC. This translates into CASSGTDIQYF.

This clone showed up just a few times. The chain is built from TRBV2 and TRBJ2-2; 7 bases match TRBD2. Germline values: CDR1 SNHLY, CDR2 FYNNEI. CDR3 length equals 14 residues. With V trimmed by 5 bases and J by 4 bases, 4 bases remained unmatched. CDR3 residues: CASSYGTTTGELFF. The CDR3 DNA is TGTGCCAGCAGTTATGGGACTACCACCGGGGAGCTGTTTTTT.

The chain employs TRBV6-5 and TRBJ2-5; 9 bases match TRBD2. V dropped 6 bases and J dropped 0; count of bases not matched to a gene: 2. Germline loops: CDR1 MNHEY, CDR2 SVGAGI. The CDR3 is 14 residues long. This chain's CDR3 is CASSRLADQETQYF. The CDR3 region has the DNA TGTGCCAGCAGCAGACTAGCGGACCAAGAGACCCAGTACTTC.

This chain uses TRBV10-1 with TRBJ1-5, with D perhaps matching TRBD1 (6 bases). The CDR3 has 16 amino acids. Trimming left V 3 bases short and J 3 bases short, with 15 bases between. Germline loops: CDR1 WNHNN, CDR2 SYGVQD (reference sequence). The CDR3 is CASSEGCQGLNQPQHF. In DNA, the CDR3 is TGCGCCAGCAGTGAAGGCTGTCAGGGGCTCAATCAGCCCCAGCATTTT.

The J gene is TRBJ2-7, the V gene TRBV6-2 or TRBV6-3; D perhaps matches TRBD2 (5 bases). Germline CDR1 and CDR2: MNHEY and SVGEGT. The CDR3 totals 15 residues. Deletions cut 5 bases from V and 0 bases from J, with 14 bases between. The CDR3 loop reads CASSLGIQGSYEQYF. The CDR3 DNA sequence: TGTGCCAGCAGTCTCGGGATACAAGGCTCCTACGAGCAGTACTTC.

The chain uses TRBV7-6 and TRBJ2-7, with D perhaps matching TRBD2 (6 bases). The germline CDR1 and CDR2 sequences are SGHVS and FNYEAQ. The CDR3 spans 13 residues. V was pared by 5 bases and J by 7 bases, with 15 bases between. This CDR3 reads CASSPSAGLEQYF. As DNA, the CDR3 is TGTGCCAGCAGCCCTAGCGCCGGTTTGGAGCAGTACTTC.

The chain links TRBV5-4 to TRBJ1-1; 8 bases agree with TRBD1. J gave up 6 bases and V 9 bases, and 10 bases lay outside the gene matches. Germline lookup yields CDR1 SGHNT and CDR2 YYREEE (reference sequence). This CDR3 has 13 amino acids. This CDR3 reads CATSAGGMAEAFF. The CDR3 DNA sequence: TGTGCCACCTCGGCAGGGGGCATGGCTGAAGCTTTCTTT.